Each of the 13 T cell receptor beta chains below was sequenced from the same sample in a study of CD8+ T cells in alopecia areata. The sequencing template was cDNA reverse transcribed from extracted RNA. Only in-frame clones appear in the TCRdb table, and some are missing; sequencing was by immunoSEQ multiplex PCR. This sample has fewer than 250,000 clones; about 60% occur once, and the top ten carry around 0.46%. This sample comprised CD4+ T cells sorted from blood, obtained at week 0. The receptor set was obtained from a human donor with alopecia areata.

J is TRBJ2-5 and V is TRBV30, with 12 bases fitting TRBD2. This CDR3 has 14 residues. CDR1 and CDR2 from the germline V gene are GTSNPN and SVGIG (reference sequence). V lost 6 bases to trimming and J lost 4 bases; unmatched junction nucleotides: 6. CDR3 coding DNA: TGTGCCTGCGAACTAGCGGGAGGCGCAGAGACCCAGTACTTC. Translation gives CACELAGGAETQYF.

As for this clone: Additional DNA sequences in this sample encode the identical CDR3. The rearrangement uses TRBV29-1 and TRBJ1-4; D is undetermined. This CDR3 region has 13 residues. The V gene lost 6 bases and the J gene lost 5 bases, with 13 bases spanning the gap. Germline V gene data show CDR1 as SQVTM and CDR2 as ANQGSEA. CDR3 residues: CSVAGRLNEKLFF. The CDR3 DNA reads TGCAGCGTCGCGGGTAGGCTGAATGAAAAACTGTTTTTT.

The chain combines TRBV18 with TRBJ1-4; a weak D match, TRBD1 (6 bases). The CDR3 is 12 amino acids. Trimming cost V 4 bases and J 14 bases, with 14 bases left between them. Germline CDR1 reads KGHSH; CDR2 reads LQKENI. CDR3 bases: TGTGCCAGCTCACAAAACAGGGACTGGCTGTTTTTT. Protein: CASSQNRDWLFF.

This clone was recorded a few times. This sequence joins TRBV25-1 and TRBJ1-1, with TRBD1 matching over 7 bases. CDR1 and CDR2 (germline): MGHDK, SYGVNS. The CDR3 totals 13 residues. V was clipped by 0 bases and J by 10 bases; unmatched bases: 5. The CDR3 region has the DNA TGTGCCAGCAGTGAATATAACAGGGGTAGAGCTTTCTTT. Translation: CASSEYNRGRAFF.

This rearrangement joins TRBV29-1 to TRBJ2-4, with D unresolved. The germline V gene encodes CDR1 SQVTM and CDR2 ANQGSEA. Trimming took 6 bases from V and 8 from J, leaving 14 bases between them. There are 12 residues in the CDR3. This CDR3 reads CSVQSPLDIQYF. The CDR3 region has the DNA TGCAGCGTCCAATCCCCCCTTGACATTCAGTACTTC.

The rearrangement uses TRBV11-1 and TRBJ2-7, with 8 positions matching TRBD1. The CDR3 is 15 amino acids. The junction had 7 bases not matched to a gene; V was cut back by 3 bases and J by 3 bases. Germline lookup yields CDR1 SGHAT and CDR2 FQDESV (reference sequence). DNA for the CDR3: TGTGCCAGCAGCTTGGACCCGACAGGGGACTACGAGCAGTACTTC. Its protein product is CASSLDPTGDYEQYF.

Comment on this clone: The identical CDR3 is also encoded by other nucleotide sequences in the sample. This rearrangement joins TRBV2 to TRBJ1-2; 9 bases align to TRBD1. J lost 5 bases, V lost 6 bases, and 4 bases had no gene match. The CDR3 has 13 residues. The germline V gene encodes CDR1 SNHLY and CDR2 FYNNEI. The CDR3 coding sequence is TGTGCCAGCAGCCGGACAGGGGATTATGGCTACACCTTC. Translation: CASSRTGDYGYTF.

The rearrangement links TRBV5-1 to TRBJ2-7; D unresolved. Germline CDR1 reads SGHRS; CDR2 reads YFSETQ. This CDR3 has 12 amino acids. Trimming stripped 1 base from V and 0 bases from J, with 2 bases between. The CDR3 sequence: CASSLNSYEQYF. The DNA for the CDR3 is TGCGCCAGCAGCTTGAACTCCTACGAGCAGTACTTC.

The CDR3 here is CASPGNGSLYEQYF. In nucleotides, the CDR3 is TGTGCCAGCCCCGGCAACGGGTCCCTCTACGAGCAGTACTTC. The rearrangement uses TRBV2 and TRBJ2-7; D is undetermined. The CDR3 has 14 residues. Germline V gene lookup returns CDR1 SNHLY and CDR2 FYNNEI. V was trimmed by 8 bases and J by 3 bases, leaving 17 bases between them.

The table lists this clone with a few counts. The chain combines TRBV30 with TRBJ2-1; D gene uncertain. Germline CDR1 GTSNPN, CDR2 SVGIG (reference sequence). V was pared by 0 bases and J by 8 bases, with 11 bases between. This CDR3 region has 13 residues. In DNA form, the CDR3 reads TGTGCCTGGAGTGTCGGGTTGAGTCATGAGCAGTTCTTC. Translated, it gives CAWSVGLSHEQFF.

The CDR3 DNA sequence: TGTGCCATCAGTCTGGACAGGGAGCAGTACTTC. Translating gives CAISLDREQYF. The rearrangement joins TRBV10-3 to TRBJ2-7; 7 bases agree with TRBD1. Trimming took 5 bases from V and 7 from J; bases not matched to a gene: 2. The CDR3 contains 11 residues. Looked up from germline, CDR1 is ENHRY and CDR2 is SYGVKD.

The chain has TRBV6-1 and TRBJ2-1; 11 bases are a match to TRBD2. V lost 1 base, J lost 12 bases, and 5 bases stayed unmatched. Germline V CDR1 and CDR2: MNHNS, SASEGT. This CDR3 is built from 14 residues. CDR3 loop: CASSEEGLAGGQFF. CDR3 nucleotide sequence: TGTGCCAGCAGTGAAGAGGGCCTAGCGGGGGGGCAGTTCTTC.

Concerning this clone: The sample has other DNA sequences that encode this CDR3 too. The chain uses TRBV5-6 and TRBJ2-1; maybe TRBD1 (6 bases). CDR1 and CDR2 from the germline V gene are SGHDT and YYEEEE. The CDR3 length is 11 residues. Deletions cut 2 bases from V and 9 bases from J, with 6 bases between. The CDR3: CASSFRGEQFF. CDR3 coding DNA: TGTGCCAGCAGCTTCAGGGGTGAGCAGTTCTTC.